The rows below give T cell receptor beta chains drawn from one sample of a study of T cell responses to AZD1222 COVID-19 vaccine. Method: immunoSEQ multiplex PCR; TCRdb's copy keeps in-frame clones and lacks some. The repertoire holds almost 70,000 clones, with less than 85% as singletons. The specimen was peripheral blood, collected 28 days after the second AZD1222 dose. These receptors were obtained from an adult who received the AZD1222 COVID-19 vaccine. Both conserved end residues are part of each CDR3. The D gene is left open where the match is weak. Expanded clones get a size class; other rows say once, few or many, or leave the size out.

- TRBJ2-3 TRBV3-1/TRBV3-2 - 14 CASSQDPAGDTQYF TGTGCCAGCAGCCAAGATCCAGCCGGAGATACGCAGTATTTT
once TRBJ1-1 TRBV19 - 15 CASSIPTDRQDEAFF TGTGCCAGTAGTATCCCTACGGACAGACAGGATGAAGCTTTCTTT
- TRBJ1-1 TRBV30 - 10 CAWARQAAFF TGTGCCTGGGCCAGACAAGCAGCTTTCTTT
- TRBJ2-3 TRBV5-8 - 14 CASSPLRSTDTQYF TGTGCCAGCAGCCCACTCCGTAGCACAGATACGCAGTATTTT
- TRBJ2-7 TRBV5-1 - 14 CASSPERAGYEQYF TGCGCCAGCAGCCCGGAGAGGGCAGGCTACGAGCAGTACTTC
- TRBJ1-5 TRBV12-3/TRBV12-4 - 13 CASSLDRRQPQHF TGTGCCAGCAGTTTAGACAGGAGGCAGCCCCAGCATTTT
- TRBJ2-7 TRBV20-1 TRBD2 17 CSASSLASGTHSYEQYF TGCAGTGCTAGTTCTTTGGCTAGCGGGACTCACTCCTACGAGCAGTACTTC
- TRBJ2-7 TRBV5-4 - 14 CASSLRVGQNEQYF TGTGCCAGCAGCTTGCGGGTAGGGCAGAACGAGCAGTACTTC
- TRBJ2-3 TRBV6-5 TRBD1 14 CASSLGQGPDTQYF TGTGCCAGCAGCCTGGGACAGGGCCCAGATACGCAGTATTTT
- TRBJ2-1 TRBV28 - 15 CASSLRRSSYNEQFF TGTGCCAGCAGTTTGCGGCGAAGCTCCTACAATGAGCAGTTCTTC
few TRBJ1-2 TRBV5-4 TRBD1 13 CASRQGGSYGYTF TGTGCCAGCAGACAGGGGGGTAGCTATGGCTACACCTTC
- TRBJ2-7 TRBV2 TRBD2 13 CASTGLATYEQYF TGTGCCAGCACCGGACTAGCCACCTACGAGCAGTACTTC
- TRBJ1-6 TRBV18 TRBD1 15 CASSPGAGGNSPLHF TGTGCCAGCTCACCTGGAGCAGGGGGTAATTCACCCCTCCACTTT
- TRBJ2-5 TRBV29-1 - 13 CSASKGLQETQYF TGCAGCGCTTCAAAGGGGCTCCAAGAGACCCAGTACTTC
few TRBJ1-2 TRBV28 - 13 CASSSGQGHGYTF TGTGCCAGCAGTTCGGGGCAGGGGCATGGCTACACCTTC
few TRBJ2-5 TRBV19 - 14 CASSISTGLGTQYF TGTGCCAGTAGTATATCGACGGGGCTCGGGACCCAGTACTTC
- TRBJ1-1 TRBV5-1 - 14 CASSFGGANTEAFF TGCGCCAGCAGCTTCGGGGGGGCGAACACTGAAGCTTTCTTT
- TRBJ2-7 TRBV11-2 TRBD2 16 CASSFGGVRFGYEQYF TGTGCCAGCAGCTTCGGGGGGGTAAGATTCGGCTACGAGCAGTACTTC
- TRBJ2-3 TRBV5-5 TRBD2 17 CASSLGGPSGGADTQYF TGTGCCAGCAGCTTGGGAGGGCCTAGCGGGGGGGCAGATACGCAGTATTTT
- TRBJ1-2 TRBV19 - 15 CASSIPGPFLLGYTF TGTGCCAGTAGTATCCCTGGGCCTTTCCTCCTGGGCTACACCTTC
- TRBJ1-2 TRBV9 - 15 CASSVGGRANYGYTF TGTGCCAGCAGCGTCGGCGGACGAGCTAACTATGGCTACACCTTC
- TRBJ1-1 TRBV14 TRBD1 13 CASSLPGQSEAFF TGTGCCAGCAGCCTCCCGGGACAGTCTGAAGCTTTCTTT
- TRBJ1-1 TRBV6-5 TRBD1 16 CASSYSSGGLGTEAFF TGTGCCAGCAGTTACTCTTCAGGGGGATTGGGCACTGAAGCTTTCTTT
- TRBJ1-5 TRBV5-6 - 12 CASSAGAGEQHF TGTGCCAGCAGCGCGGGGGCAGGAGAGCAGCATTTT
few TRBJ1-5 TRBV14 - 15 CASSPGTEMNQPQHF TGTGCCAGCAGCCCTGGGACCGAGATGAATCAGCCCCAGCATTTT
- TRBJ1-2 TRBV6-5 - 13 CASGLDLNYGYTF TGTGCCAGCGGGCTTGACCTCAACTATGGCTACACCTTC
few TRBJ1-1 TRBV28 - 11 CASHSETEAFF TGTGCCAGCCATTCGGAGACTGAAGCTTTCTTT
- TRBJ1-1 TRBV12-3/TRBV12-4 - 13 CASSRGQNTEAFF TGTGCCAGCAGCCGGGGACAGAACACTGAAGCTTTCTTT
- TRBJ2-7 TRBV10-1 TRBD2 15 CASSEGVAGAYEQYF TGCGCCAGCAGTGAGGGAGTAGCGGGAGCCTACGAGCAGTACTTC
few TRBJ1-4 TRBV19 TRBD1 15 CASSDQTGDHEKLFF TGTGCCAGTAGTGACCAAACAGGGGATCATGAAAAACTGTTTTTT
- TRBJ1-2 TRBV7-8 - 12 CASSLVGPLRTF TGTGCCAGCAGCTTAGTGGGGCCCCTTAGAACCTTC
- TRBJ2-7 TRBV29-1 TRBD2 14 CSAKGLAGSYEQYF TGCAGCGCCAAGGGACTAGCGGGCTCCTACGAGCAGTACTTC
few TRBJ2-1 TRBV30 - 11 CAWSTRNEQFF TGTGCCTGGAGTACCCGCAATGAGCAGTTCTTC
once TRBJ2-1 TRBV6-5 - 12 CAATAGWNEQFF TGTGCCGCTACGGCCGGATGGAATGAGCAGTTCTTC
- TRBJ2-1 TRBV6-4 TRBD1 16 CASSDTDRVVWNEQFF TGTGCCAGCAGTGACACCGACAGGGTGGTATGGAATGAGCAGTTCTTC
- TRBJ1-5 TRBV9 TRBD1 16 CASSVPRQGRTQPQHF TGTGCCAGCAGCGTCCCCAGACAGGGTCGAACTCAGCCCCAGCATTTT
- TRBJ1-1 TRBV19 TRBD1 16 CASSMPPGQTNTEAFF TGTGCCAGTAGTATGCCCCCGGGACAGACAAACACTGAAGCTTTCTTT
once TRBJ1-5 TRBV23-1 TRBD1 16 CASRPVGQVLNQPQHF TGCGCCAGCAGACCAGTTGGACAGGTACTAAATCAGCCCCAGCATTTT
- TRBJ2-1 TRBV27 - 15 CASSLSGSSYNEQFF TGTGCCAGCAGTTTATCGGGCAGTTCCTACAATGAGCAGTTCTTC
- TRBJ2-5 TRBV4-1 - 14 CASSQEGASETQYF TGCGCCAGCAGCCAAGAGGGGGCGTCCGAGACCCAGTACTTC
few TRBJ2-7 TRBV11-2 - 15 CASSLEAGGVHEQYF TGTGCCAGCAGCTTAGAGGCGGGCGGGGTGCATGAGCAGTACTTC
- TRBJ1-2 TRBV5-6 TRBD1 15 CASSLWGQLHYGYTF TGTGCCAGCAGCTTATGGGGACAGCTTCACTATGGCTACACCTTC
once TRBJ2-7 TRBV7-7 TRBD2 17 CASSLGGASGRAGEQYF TGTGCCAGCAGCTTAGGGGGGGCTAGCGGGAGGGCCGGCGAGCAGTACTTC
- TRBJ1-2 TRBV6-5 - 12 CASRGTGYGYTF TGTGCCAGCAGGGGGACGGGCTATGGCTACACCTTC
- TRBJ1-2 TRBV27 - 13 CASSLSGRPGYTF TGTGCCAGCAGTTTATCCGGCAGGCCCGGCTACACCTTC
- TRBJ1-3 TRBV5-1 - 14 CASSLPGRGNTIYF TGCGCCAGCAGCTTACCCGGTAGGGGAAACACCATATATTTT
- TRBJ2-7 TRBV14 - 13 CASRHREQYEQYF TGTGCCAGCAGGCACAGGGAACAGTACGAGCAGTACTTC
- TRBJ2-7 TRBV29-1 TRBD2 14 CSVEWPSGSYEQYF TGCAGCGTTGAATGGCCTAGCGGATCCTACGAGCAGTACTTC
- TRBJ1-4 TRBV5-1 - 14 CASSTGTNYEKLFF TGCGCCAGCAGCACGGGCACTAATTATGAAAAACTGTTTTTT
- TRBJ2-3 TRBV30 TRBD2 13 CAFLAGGTDTQYF TGTGCCTTCTTAGCGGGGGGCACAGATACGCAGTATTTT
- TRBJ1-1 TRBV12-3/TRBV12-4 - 11 CASTALAEAFF TGTGCCAGCACCGCACTAGCTGAAGCTTTCTTT
few TRBJ1-1 TRBV11-2 - 11 CASSSPLEAFF TGTGCCAGCAGCTCCCCCCTGGAAGCTTTCTTT
- TRBJ2-1 TRBV24-1 - 16 CATSETGMSSYNEQFF TGTGCCACCAGTGAAACAGGGATGAGCTCCTACAATGAGCAGTTCTTC